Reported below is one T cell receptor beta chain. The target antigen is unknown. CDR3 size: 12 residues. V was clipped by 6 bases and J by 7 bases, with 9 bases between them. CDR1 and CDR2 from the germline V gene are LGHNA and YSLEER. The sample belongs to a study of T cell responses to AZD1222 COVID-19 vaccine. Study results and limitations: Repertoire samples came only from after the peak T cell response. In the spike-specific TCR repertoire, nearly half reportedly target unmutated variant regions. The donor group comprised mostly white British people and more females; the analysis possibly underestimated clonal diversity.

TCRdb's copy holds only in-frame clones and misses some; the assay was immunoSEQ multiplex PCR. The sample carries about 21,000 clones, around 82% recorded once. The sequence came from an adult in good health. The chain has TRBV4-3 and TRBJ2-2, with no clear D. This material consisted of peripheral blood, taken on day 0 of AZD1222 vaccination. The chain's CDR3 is CASSLGGGELFF. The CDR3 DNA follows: TGCGCCAGCAGTCTAGGCGGCGGGGAGCTGTTTTTT.